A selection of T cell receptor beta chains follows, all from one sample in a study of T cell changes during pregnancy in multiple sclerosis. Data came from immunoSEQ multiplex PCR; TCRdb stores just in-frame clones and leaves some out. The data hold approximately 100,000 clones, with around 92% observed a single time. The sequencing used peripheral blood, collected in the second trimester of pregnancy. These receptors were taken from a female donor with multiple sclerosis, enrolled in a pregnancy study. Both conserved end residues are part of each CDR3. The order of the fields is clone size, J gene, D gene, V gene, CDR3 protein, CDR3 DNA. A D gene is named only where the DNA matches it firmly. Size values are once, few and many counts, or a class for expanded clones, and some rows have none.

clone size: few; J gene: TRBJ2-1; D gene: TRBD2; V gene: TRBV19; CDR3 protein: CASSAASGRTYNEQFF; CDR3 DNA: TGTGCCAGTAGTGCGGCTAGCGGGAGGACTTACAATGAGCAGTTCTTC
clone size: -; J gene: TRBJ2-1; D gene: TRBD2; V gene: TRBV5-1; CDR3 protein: CASSSRGSGLALGNEQFF; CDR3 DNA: TGCGCCAGCAGCTCTAGGGGGAGCGGACTAGCCCTGGGAAATGAGCAGTTCTTC
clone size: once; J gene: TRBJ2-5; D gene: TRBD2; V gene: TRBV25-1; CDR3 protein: CASSELAGVVTQETQYF; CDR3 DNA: TGTGCCAGCAGTGAACTAGCGGGAGTTGTGACACAAGAGACCCAGTACTTC
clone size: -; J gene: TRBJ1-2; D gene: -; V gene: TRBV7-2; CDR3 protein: CASSQDYNYGYTF; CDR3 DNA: TGTGCCAGCAGCCAAGACTATAACTATGGCTACACCTTC
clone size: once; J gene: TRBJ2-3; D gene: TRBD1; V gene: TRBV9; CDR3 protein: CASKAGQGTDTQYF; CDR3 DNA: TGTGCCAGCAAGGCGGGACAGGGAACAGATACGCAGTATTTT
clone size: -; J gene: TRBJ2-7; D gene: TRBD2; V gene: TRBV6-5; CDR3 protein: CASSYSTLAGNYEQYF; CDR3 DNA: TGTGCCAGCAGTTACTCCACCTTAGCGGGAAACTACGAGCAGTACTTC
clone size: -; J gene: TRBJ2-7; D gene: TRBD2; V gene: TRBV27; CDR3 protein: CASGIGTTLYEQYF; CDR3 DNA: TGTGCCAGCGGGATCGGGACTACCCTCTACGAGCAGTACTTC
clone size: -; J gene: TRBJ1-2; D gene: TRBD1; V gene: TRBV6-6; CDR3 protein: CASSTGGVYGYTF; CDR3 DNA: TGTGCCAGCAGTACAGGGGGCGTCTATGGCTACACCTTC
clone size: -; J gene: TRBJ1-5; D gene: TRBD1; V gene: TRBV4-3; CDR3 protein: CASSQDLGQGLIGNQPQHF; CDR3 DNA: TGCGCCAGCAGCCAAGATTTGGGACAGGGGCTTATTGGCAATCAGCCCCAGCATTTT
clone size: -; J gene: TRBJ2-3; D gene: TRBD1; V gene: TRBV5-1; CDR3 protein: CASSFGQGTDTQYF; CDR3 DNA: TGCGCCAGCAGCTTTGGACAGGGAACAGATACGCAGTATTTT
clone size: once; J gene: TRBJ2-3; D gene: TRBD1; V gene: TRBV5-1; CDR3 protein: CASSLSRGRTDTQYF; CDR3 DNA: TGCGCCAGCAGCTTGAGTAGGGGGCGGACAGATACGCAGTATTTT
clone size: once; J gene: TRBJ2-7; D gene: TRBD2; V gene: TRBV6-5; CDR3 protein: CASSYVLAGRYEQYF; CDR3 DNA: TGTGCCAGCAGTTACGTCCTAGCGGGGAGGTACGAGCAGTACTTC
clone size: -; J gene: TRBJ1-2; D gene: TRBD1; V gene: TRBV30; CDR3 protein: CAWSTGQGVGGYTF; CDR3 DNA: TGTGCCTGGAGTACCGGACAGGGGGTCGGGGGCTACACCTTC
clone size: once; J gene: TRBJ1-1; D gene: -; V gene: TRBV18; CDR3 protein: CASSPPQGGESMNTEAFF; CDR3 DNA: TGTGCCAGCTCACCACCCCAGGGAGGGGAATCTATGAACACTGAAGCTTTCTTT
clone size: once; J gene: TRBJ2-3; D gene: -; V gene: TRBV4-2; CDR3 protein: CASSQGDSGTDTQYF; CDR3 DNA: TGTGCCAGCAGCCAAGGAGACTCGGGCACAGATACGCAGTATTTT
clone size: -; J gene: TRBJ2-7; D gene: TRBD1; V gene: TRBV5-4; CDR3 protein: CASSLGQGFYEQYF; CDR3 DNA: TGTGCCAGCAGCTTGGGACAGGGATTCTACGAGCAGTACTTC
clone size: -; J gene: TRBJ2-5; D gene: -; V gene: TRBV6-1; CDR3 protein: CASSREWETQYF; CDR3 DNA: TGTGCCAGCAGCAGGGAATGGGAGACCCAGTACTTC
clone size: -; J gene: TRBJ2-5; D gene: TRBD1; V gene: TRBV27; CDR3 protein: CASSLLTGAQETQYF; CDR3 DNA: TGTGCCAGCAGTTTATTAACAGGGGCGCAAGAGACCCAGTACTTC
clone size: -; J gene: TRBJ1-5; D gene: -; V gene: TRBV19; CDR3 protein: CASRFHSNQPQHF; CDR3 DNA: TGTGCCAGCAGGTTTCATAGCAATCAGCCCCAGCATTTT
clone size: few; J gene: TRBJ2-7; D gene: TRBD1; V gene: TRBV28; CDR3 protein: CASSSWTGGEQYF; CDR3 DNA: TGTGCCAGCAGTTCCTGGACAGGCGGCGAGCAGTACTTC
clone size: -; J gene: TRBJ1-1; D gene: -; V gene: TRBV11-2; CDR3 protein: CASSLVFGQGEAFF; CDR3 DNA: TGTGCCAGCAGCTTAGTTTTTGGGCAGGGTGAAGCTTTCTTT
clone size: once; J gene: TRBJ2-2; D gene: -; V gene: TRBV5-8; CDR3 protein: CASSPPPGARVGGELFF; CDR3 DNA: TGTGCCAGCAGCCCCCCACCAGGGGCTAGGGTAGGCGGGGAGCTGTTTTTT
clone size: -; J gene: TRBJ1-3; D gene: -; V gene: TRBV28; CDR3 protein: CASSLAGLGNTIYF; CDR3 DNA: TGTGCCAGCAGTTTAGCAGGGTTAGGAAACACCATATATTTT
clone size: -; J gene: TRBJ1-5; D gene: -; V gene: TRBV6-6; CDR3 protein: CASSYLSGGNQPQHF; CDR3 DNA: TGTGCCAGCAGTTACCTCAGCGGTGGGAATCAGCCCCAGCATTTT
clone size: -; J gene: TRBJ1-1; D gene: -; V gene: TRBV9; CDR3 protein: CASSVLQENTEAFF; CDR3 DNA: TGTGCCAGCAGCGTCTTACAGGAGAACACTGAAGCTTTCTTT